This TCR beta chain was sequenced during a study of preoperative IRX-2 immunotherapy in early breast cancer. Only in-frame clones appear in the TCRdb table, and some are missing; sequencing was by immunoSEQ multiplex PCR. The sample carries 3,000 to 4,000 clones, 78% recorded once. Sample share makes this clone large (0.1 to 1%). V shed 10 bases and J shed 9 bases, with 16 bases lying between them. The germline V gene encodes CDR1 MDHEN and CDR2 SYDVKM. This CDR3 is built from 12 residues. The treatment is: preoperative locoregional IRX-2 cytokine immunotherapy. Patients received preoperative, locoregional IRX-2 cytokine immunotherapy in a phase Ib study.

The TCR sequence derives from a human donor with breast cancer. Sequencing used tumor tissue, obtained after IRX-2 immunotherapy. V is TRBV28 and J is TRBJ2-1; D is perhaps TRBD2 (6 bases). As DNA, the CDR3 is TGTGCCACCACCCGGGACTCAGTTGAGCAGTTCTTC. Translation gives CATTRDSVEQFF.